This TCR beta chain was sequenced during a study of graft-versus-host responses after intestinal transplantation. Study context: Once they had received anti-thymocyte globulin induction, all recipients took tacrolimus and steroids for approximately 3 years.

The table came from immunoSEQ multiplex PCR; TCRdb's copy has only in-frame clones and leaves some out. The data contain some 110,000 clones, about 92% of them singletons. This clone was seen only once. Its matching antigen is unknown. Trimming stripped 2 bases from V and 3 bases from J, with 8 bases between. CDR1 and CDR2 from the germline V gene are MDHEN and SYDVKM. There are 14 residues in the CDR3. The chain couples TRBV28 to TRBJ1-5; D not certain. This receptor was obtained from a human donor who was the organ donor for an intestinal transplant. The sample in question was unstimulated CD8+ T cells sorted from spleen or lymph node cells, obtained before transplant. CDR3 sequence: CASSLRRFNQPQHF. Written as DNA, the CDR3 is TGTGCCAGCAGTTTAAGACGGTTCAATCAGCCCCAGCATTTT.